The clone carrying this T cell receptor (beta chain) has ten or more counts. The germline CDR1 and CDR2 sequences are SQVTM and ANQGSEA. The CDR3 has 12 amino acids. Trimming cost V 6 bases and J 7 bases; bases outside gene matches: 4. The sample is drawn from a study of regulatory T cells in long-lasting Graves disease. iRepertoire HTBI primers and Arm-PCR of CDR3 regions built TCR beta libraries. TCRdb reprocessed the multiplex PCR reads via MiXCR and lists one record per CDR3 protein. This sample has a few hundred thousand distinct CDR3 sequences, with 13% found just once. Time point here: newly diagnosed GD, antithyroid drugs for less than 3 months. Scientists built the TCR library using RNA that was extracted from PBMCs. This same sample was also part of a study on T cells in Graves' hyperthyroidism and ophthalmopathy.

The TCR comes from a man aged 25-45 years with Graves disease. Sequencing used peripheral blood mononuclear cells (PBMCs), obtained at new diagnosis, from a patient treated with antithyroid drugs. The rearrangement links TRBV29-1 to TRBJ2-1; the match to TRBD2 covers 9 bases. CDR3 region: CSVPLAGNEQFF. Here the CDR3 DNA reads TGCAGCGTGCCCCTAGCGGGGAATGAGCAGTTCTTC.